This T cell receptor (beta chain) emerged from a study of CD8 T cells in ankylosing spondylitis. V lost 0 bases, J lost 7 bases, and 5 bases lay in between. This CDR3 spans 12 amino acids. Germline values: CDR1 SGDLS, CDR2 YYNGEE. TCRdb re-called the 5' RACE reads with MiXCR, one entry per CDR3 protein. Among roughly 180,000 distinct CDR3 sequences listed, over 10% were seen once. The origin of this receptor is a male donor with ankylosing spondylitis or in good health (not recorded which). Material for sequencing was blood, either unsorted or a sorted T cell fraction (not recorded which). The rearrangement uses TRBV9 and TRBJ2-1; D is ambiguous. The CDR3 region has the DNA TGTGCCAGCAGCGTAGATTTGAATGAGCAGTTCTTC. Protein: CASSVDLNEQFF. Combining the CDR3 with reference TRBV9 and TRBJ2-1 gives the whole variable domain DSGVTQTPKHLITATGQRVTLRCSPRSGDLSVYWYQQSLDQGLQFLIQYYNGEERAKGNILERFSAQQFPDLHSELNLSSLELGDSALYFCASSVDLNEQFFGPGTRLTVL.